This T cell receptor (beta chain) comes out of a study of T-cell reconstitution after alpha-beta-depleted transplantation in children. Study-wide points: At around two months after transplant, the alpha-beta T cells were reportedly derived from several hundred expanded clones that came from non-depleted graft cells. Counts and diversity of T cells one year after transplant came mostly from newly produced T cells. Elevated TCRbeta diversity at day 60 was traced, in some patients, to surviving recipient T cells and thymic progenitors.

Molecular barcoding with unique molecular identifiers was used for the TCRbeta library. TCRdb recomputed calls from the PCR reads with MiXCR, one row per CDR3 protein. The sample records hundreds of thousands of distinct CDR3 sequences, roughly 11% being singletons. With 1 base removed from V and 3 bases from J, the gap between germline ends came to 7 bases. Germline CDR1 reads SGHDN; CDR2 reads FVKESK. The CDR3 sequence is 13 residues long. This clonotype was seen ten or more times. What it binds is unknown. V and J are TRBV14 and TRBJ2-7, with no clear D. This sequence originates from a child in the first two years of life with acute myeloid leukemia, due to receive a stem cell transplant. The sample here was PBMCs, taken before TCRalphabeta/CD19-depleted stem cell transplant. The CDR3 loop is CASSQGRLYEQYF. The CDR3 DNA follows: TGTGCCAGCAGCCAAGGCAGACTCTACGAGCAGTACTTC.